The rows below give T cell receptor beta chains drawn from one sample of a study of human T cells and chemical hapten exposure. MiXCR, applied by TCRdb to the RACE reads, yields one record per CDR3 protein. Here the sample spans 300,000 to 400,000 distinct CDR3 sequences, around 7% being singletons. The sample consisted of whole blood, taken in connection with sensitization to the hapten diphenylcyclopropenone (DPC). These receptors all stem from a woman younger than 35 with alopecia areata. Some clones in this sample may be carry-over from other donors' samples. Each CDR3 is given with its conserved first and last residue. The D gene is left open where the match is weak. Rows give clone size only sometimes, using once, few, many, or a class for an expanded clone.

size: few
J: TRBJ1-1
D: NA
V: TRBV2
CDR3: CASRSSTGISEAFF
DNA: TGTGCCAGCAGGTCGTCCACAGGGATTAGTGAAGCTTTCTTT

size: few
J: TRBJ2-2
D: NA
V: TRBV19
CDR3: CASSIRGGAATNTGELFF
DNA: TGTGCCAGTAGTATACGGGGCGGGGCAGCGACGAACACCGGGGAGCTGTTTTTT

size: NA
J: TRBJ1-3
D: NA
V: TRBV6-5
CDR3: CASTSASGNTIYF
DNA: TGTGCCAGCACCTCCGCTTCTGGAAACACCATATATTTT

size: few
J: TRBJ2-4
D: NA
V: TRBV15
CDR3: CATSSVKNIQYF
DNA: TGTGCCACCAGCAGCGTCAAAAACATTCAGTACTTC

size: NA
J: TRBJ1-4
D: TRBD1
V: TRBV24-1
CDR3: CATSDPGTGDEKLFF
DNA: TGTGCCACCAGTGACCCTGGGACAGGGGATGAAAAACTGTTTTTT

size: many
J: TRBJ1-2
D: NA
V: TRBV9
CDR3: CASSVARNYGYTF
DNA: TGTGCCAGCAGCGTGGCCAGGAACTATGGCTACACCTTC

size: NA
J: TRBJ2-5
D: TRBD2
V: TRBV7-8
CDR3: CASSTGLATYQETQYF
DNA: TGTGCCAGCAGCACGGGACTAGCGACGTACCAAGAGACCCAGTACTTC

size: few
J: TRBJ2-3
D: NA
V: TRBV2
CDR3: CASSGDAEGTDTQYF
DNA: TGTGCCAGCAGTGGGGACGCCGAGGGCACAGATACGCAGTATTTT

size: few
J: TRBJ1-1
D: NA
V: TRBV29-1
CDR3: CSVQGRSHPQAFF
DNA: TGCAGCGTTCAAGGGAGGAGCCACCCTCAAGCTTTCTTT

size: NA
J: TRBJ2-1
D: TRBD1
V: TRBV20-1
CDR3: CSARVFDRDNEQFF
DNA: TGCAGTGCTAGAGTGTTCGACAGGGACAATGAGCAGTTCTTC

size: few
J: TRBJ2-2
D: TRBD1
V: TRBV20-1
CDR3: CSARDRGNTGELFF
DNA: TGCAGTGCCAGGGACAGGGGGAACACCGGGGAGCTGTTTTTT

size: many
J: TRBJ2-3
D: NA
V: TRBV4-3
CDR3: CASSQGRARTDTQYF
DNA: TGCGCCAGCAGCCAAGGGAGGGCCCGCACAGATACGCAGTATTTT

size: many
J: TRBJ2-3
D: NA
V: TRBV18
CDR3: CASSPRTSSVTDTQYF
DNA: TGTGCCAGCTCACCACGCACTAGTAGTGTCACAGATACGCAGTATTTT

size: few
J: TRBJ1-1
D: NA
V: TRBV2
CDR3: CASSDLGASNTEAFF
DNA: TGTGCCAGCAGTGATTTGGGGGCAAGTAACACTGAAGCTTTCTTT

size: NA
J: TRBJ1-1
D: NA
V: TRBV5-1
CDR3: CASSPLPDPIEAFF
DNA: TGCGCCAGCAGCCCTCTACCTGACCCCATTGAAGCTTTCTTT

size: few
J: TRBJ2-7
D: NA
V: TRBV5-7
CDR3: CASSLAGHTYEQYF
DNA: TGTGCCAGCAGCTTGGCCGGGCACACCTACGAGCAGTACTTC

size: NA
J: TRBJ1-3
D: NA
V: TRBV12-3/TRBV12-4
CDR3: CASSSTGPGTIYF
DNA: TGTGCCAGCAGCTCGACGGGGCCCGGCACCATATATTTT

size: many
J: TRBJ2-3
D: NA
V: TRBV7-9
CDR3: CASSLWSGDTQYF
DNA: TGTGCCAGCAGCTTATGGAGCGGAGATACGCAGTATTTT

size: many
J: TRBJ2-2
D: NA
V: TRBV5-1
CDR3: CASSWRVSNTGELFF
DNA: TGCGCCAGCAGCTGGAGGGTATCGAACACCGGGGAGCTGTTTTTT

size: few
J: TRBJ2-5
D: NA
V: TRBV4-3
CDR3: CASSQGPGDQETQYF
DNA: TGCGCCAGCAGCCAAGGTCCGGGAGACCAAGAGACCCAGTACTTC

size: few
J: TRBJ2-3
D: TRBD1
V: TRBV5-5
CDR3: CASSLPQTGRYTDTQYF
DNA: TGTGCCAGCAGCTTGCCCCAGACAGGGCGTTACACAGATACGCAGTATTTT

size: NA
J: TRBJ2-7
D: TRBD1
V: TRBV20-1
CDR3: CSAIRDRGPYEQYF
DNA: TGCAGTGCTATCCGGGACAGGGGCCCCTACGAGCAGTACTTC

size: few
J: TRBJ1-5
D: NA
V: TRBV6-5
CDR3: CASSPLRQGRRQPQHF
DNA: TGTGCCAGCAGTCCGCTAAGGCAGGGGCGCAGACAGCCCCAGCATTTT

size: many
J: TRBJ2-3
D: NA
V: TRBV6-2/TRBV6-3
CDR3: CTKLNLGPDTQYF
DNA: TGTACCAAGTTAAATCTAGGACCAGATACGCAGTATTTT

size: few
J: TRBJ1-6
D: TRBD1
V: TRBV20-1
CDR3: CSAIQGGSPLHF
DNA: TGCAGTGCTATTCAGGGGGGGTCACCCCTCCACTTT

size: many
J: TRBJ2-7
D: NA
V: TRBV12-3/TRBV12-4
CDR3: CASSLAIFRQGPSSYEQYF
DNA: TGTGCCAGCAGTTTAGCGATTTTTCGGCAGGGCCCGAGCTCCTACGAGCAGTACTTC

size: few
J: TRBJ2-3
D: TRBD1
V: TRBV7-9
CDR3: CASSFGQGRRWDTQYF
DNA: TGTGCCAGCAGCTTCGGACAGGGTCGGAGGTGGGATACGCAGTATTTT

size: NA
J: TRBJ2-7
D: TRBD2
V: TRBV20-1
CDR3: CSARDLQRGYYEQYF
DNA: TGCAGTGCTAGAGATCTCCAGCGGGGGTACTACGAGCAGTACTTC

size: many
J: TRBJ2-1
D: NA
V: TRBV29-1
CDR3: CSVEGQRNEQFF
DNA: TGCAGCGTTGAGGGGCAGCGGAATGAGCAGTTCTTC

size: few
J: TRBJ2-5
D: NA
V: TRBV20-1
CDR3: CSASGQLEETQYF
DNA: TGCAGTGCGAGCGGACAGTTAGAGGAGACCCAGTACTTC

size: few
J: TRBJ1-2
D: NA
V: TRBV20-1
CDR3: CSARQGPYGYTF
DNA: TGCAGTGCTAGACAGGGGCCCTATGGCTACACCTTC

size: many
J: TRBJ1-1
D: NA
V: TRBV6-5
CDR3: CASNRRGQWSEAFF
DNA: TGTGCCAGCAATCGCCGGGGCCAGTGGTCTGAAGCTTTCTTT

size: many
J: TRBJ2-3
D: TRBD2
V: TRBV28
CDR3: CASSSSGTSGGIRVDTQYF
DNA: TGTGCCAGCAGCTCTTCCGGGACTAGCGGGGGAATACGGGTAGATACGCAGTATTTT

size: many
J: TRBJ2-1
D: NA
V: TRBV6-4
CDR3: CASSVRPGPYNEQFF
DNA: TGTGCCAGCAGTGTCCGACCCGGCCCCTACAATGAGCAGTTCTTC

size: many
J: TRBJ2-7
D: NA
V: TRBV20-1
CDR3: CSARDSYEQYF
DNA: TGCAGTGCTAGGGACAGCTACGAGCAGTACTTC

size: few
J: TRBJ2-1
D: NA
V: TRBV12-3/TRBV12-4
CDR3: CASSLAGWGEQFF
DNA: TGTGCCAGCAGTTTAGCAGGGTGGGGTGAGCAGTTCTTC

size: many
J: TRBJ2-3
D: TRBD2
V: TRBV7-8
CDR3: CASSALAGRPTDTQYF
DNA: TGTGCCAGCAGCGCTCTAGCGGGGAGACCGACAGATACGCAGTATTTT

size: NA
J: TRBJ2-3
D: TRBD2
V: TRBV20-1
CDR3: CSARDVGLAGGHGEDTQYF
DNA: TGCAGTGCTAGAGATGTAGGGCTAGCGGGGGGCCACGGCGAGGATACGCAGTATTTT

size: few
J: TRBJ1-2
D: NA
V: TRBV12-3/TRBV12-4
CDR3: CASSFAGTDGYTF
DNA: TGTGCCAGCAGTTTTGCAGGGACGGATGGCTACACCTTC

size: many
J: TRBJ1-6
D: NA
V: TRBV29-1
CDR3: CSSKEGSYNSPLHF
DNA: TGCAGTTCCAAGGAGGGCTCCTATAATTCACCCCTCCACTTT